These 17 T cell receptor beta chains share one sample of origin, sequenced in a study of molecular identifiers for immune sequencing clone quantification. TCRdb independently ran MiXCR on the PCR reads; one entry per CDR3 protein. The sample yields about 98,000 distinct CDR3 sequences, about 32% seen once. Sequenced material: naive CD8+ T cells from blood, with Jurkat cell RNA spiked in. Subset described: FACS-sorted CD8+CD4-CCR7+CD45RA+ naive T cells. The origin of the receptors is a human donor in good health. Some libraries in this study had Jurkat cell RNA spiked in.

The chain is built from TRBV4-2 and TRBJ2-7; TRBD2 aligns across 10 bases. This CDR3 has 19 amino acids. CDR1 is LGHNA and CDR2 is YNFKEQ in the germline V gene. Trimming cost V 2 bases and J 2 bases; bases outside gene matches: 15. Written as DNA, the CDR3 is TGTGCCAGCAGCCAATATGTCACCAGAGTAGCGGGAGGCCCCTACGAGCAGTACTTC. Protein: CASSQYVTRVAGGPYEQYF.

This clonotype was counted ten times or more. The rearrangement links TRBV6-5 to TRBJ2-3; D may correspond to TRBD1 or TRBD2 (5 bases each). Trimming took off 8 bases at V and 8 bases at J, with 14 bases between the two ends. The germline CDR1 and CDR2 sequences are MNHEY and SVGAGI. The CDR3 is 12 amino acids. The CDR3 DNA sequence: TGTGCCAGCCGGTCGCAGGGAGTTACGCAGTATTTT. Its protein product is CASRSQGVTQYF.

V gene TRBV5-1 combines with J gene TRBJ1-1, with D possibly being TRBD1 (5 bases). The V end was cut by 1 base, the J end by 5 bases, with 15 bases between. The CDR3 runs 15 residues. Germline CDR1 is SGHRS and CDR2 is YFSETQ. CDR3 loop: CASSLRAGGGTEAFF. CDR3 in DNA: TGCGCCAGCAGCTTGCGTGCCGGGGGAGGGACTGAAGCTTTCTTT.

On this clonotype: This clone may be a read error of a much larger clone one base away. No conserved phenylalanine or tryptophan is present at the end of the CDR3, so a read error is the likely explanation. J is TRBJ2-3 and V is TRBV7-9; 8 bases are a match to TRBD1. The CDR3 spans 14 residues. V shed 5 bases, J shed 6 bases, and the junction held 7 bases outside the gene matches. CDR1 SEHNR and CDR2 FQNEAQ come from the germline V gene (reference sequence). In DNA form, the CDR3 reads TGTGCCAGCAGCCAGGACAGGGAACCGGATACGCAGTATGTT. This encodes CASSQDREPDTQYV.

This sequence joins TRBV4-3 and TRBJ2-5; perhaps TRBD1 as D (6 bases). Germline CDR1 LGHNA, CDR2 YSLEER. The CDR3 is 16 amino acids. V dropped 3 bases and J dropped 4 bases, with 18 bases sitting between them. Written as DNA, the CDR3 is TGCGCCAGCAGCCATTCCTCCTTGACAGGCCGAGAGACCCAGTACTTC. Protein sequence: CASSHSSLTGRETQYF.

This clonotype was picked up many times. The chain couples TRBV5-1 to TRBJ2-7; D may be TRBD1 or TRBD2 (5 bases each). V lost 4 bases to trimming and J lost 0 bases, with 11 bases between them. The CDR3 consists of 14 residues. Germline CDR1 is SGHRS and CDR2 is YFSETQ. The CDR3 DNA sequence: TGCGCCAGCAGCAGCCGGGACGGCTCCTACGAGCAGTACTTC. Its protein product is CASSSRDGSYEQYF.

Points on this clonotype: A much larger clone is a single base away; this may be a read error. The chain recombines TRBV2 with TRBJ2-6; the match to TRBD2 covers 8 bases. Germline V lookup: CDR1 SNHLY, CDR2 FYNNEI. The CDR3 loop spans 13 amino acids. CDR3 sequence reads: CASSPGGGNVLTF. The CDR3 coding sequence is TGTGCCAGCAGCCCCGGGGGGGGCAACGTCCTGACTTTC.

The gene calls are TRBV7-2 and TRBJ2-2, with D possibly TRBD1 on 5 matching bases. The CDR3 sequence is 16 residues long. V lost 7 bases to trimming and J lost 6 bases, with 21 bases between them. Looked up from germline, CDR1 is SGHTA and CDR2 is FQGNSA. CDR3 sequence reads: CASTRSPWTTPGELFF. The CDR3, as DNA: TGTGCCAGCACCCGCTCGCCGTGGACAACCCCCGGGGAGCTGTTTTTT.

J is TRBJ2-2 and V is TRBV9; tentatively, D is TRBD1 (5 bases). V was clipped by 3 bases and J by 8 bases, with 5 bases between them. The CDR3 sequence is 11 residues long. Germline CDR1 reads SGDLS; CDR2 reads YYNGEE. The CDR3 loop reads CASSGTGELFF. As DNA, the CDR3 is TGTGCCAGCAGCGGGACAGGGGAGCTGTTTTTT. Combining the CDR3 with reference TRBV9 and TRBJ2-2 gives the whole variable domain DSGVTQTPKHLITATGQRVTLRCSPRSGDLSVYWYQQSLDQGLQFLIQYYNGEERAKGNILERFSAQQFPDLHSELNLSSLELGDSALYFCASSGTGELFFGEGSRLTVL.

The V call is TRBV11-2, the J call TRBJ2-5; the D is unclear. The CDR3 totals 12 residues. Trimming cost V 2 bases and J 7 bases, with 8 bases left between them. Per the germline V gene, CDR1 is SGHAT and CDR2 is FQNNGV. The DNA of the CDR3 is TGTGCCAGCAGCTTATTAGATGTGACCCAGTACTTC. Its protein product is CASSLLDVTQYF.

This clonotype was recorded a few times. The chain employs TRBV6-5 and TRBJ2-3; maybe TRBD2 (7 bases). Trimming took off 7 bases at V and 5 bases at J, with 16 bases between the two ends. The CDR3 totals 14 residues. Germline lookup yields CDR1 MNHEY and CDR2 SVGAGI. The CDR3 coding sequence is TGTGCCAGCACCGCTTGGGAGGGGGGAGATACGCAGTATTTT. This codes for CASTAWEGGDTQYF.

This clonotype appeared a few times. The V gene is TRBV27, the J gene TRBJ2-7; D ambiguous. V gave up 8 bases and J gave up 2 bases, with 10 bases separating them. This CDR3 has 12 amino acids. Germline V gene lookup returns CDR1 MNHEY and CDR2 SMNVEV (reference sequence). CDR3 residues: CASGAVAYEQYF. The CDR3 bases are TGTGCCAGCGGCGCGGTTGCCTACGAGCAGTACTTC.

This clonotype was recorded at least ten times. The V call is TRBV7-8, the J call TRBJ2-2, with 12 bases matching TRBD2. Germline lookup yields CDR1 SGHVS and CDR2 FQNEAQ. The trim removed 1 base at V and 2 bases at J, leaving 8 bases unmatched. There are 19 residues in the CDR3. This CDR3 is CASSLGLAGGPSNTGELFF. The CDR3 bases are TGTGCCAGCAGCTTAGGTCTAGCGGGAGGGCCGAGTAACACCGGGGAGCTGTTTTTT. The full variable domain, with the rest looked up from reference TRBV7-8 and TRBJ2-2, is GAGVSQSPRYKVAKRGQDVALRCDPISGHVSLFWYQQALGQGPEFLTYFQNEAQLDKSGLPSDRFFAERPEGSVSTLKIQRTQQEDSAVYLCASSLGLAGGPSNTGELFFGEGSRLTVL.

The chain has TRBV20-1 and TRBJ2-7, with no clear D. V lost 3 bases, J lost 3 bases, and 6 bases lay in between. Germline V CDR1 and CDR2: DFQATT, SNEGSKA (reference sequence). The CDR3 is 11 amino acids. CDR3 DNA: TGCAGTGCTAGGAGTAGCTACGAGCAGTACTTC. This encodes CSARSSYEQYF.

This clonotype was detected ten times or more. The rearrangement uses TRBV5-1 and TRBJ1-5; unclear D gene. Germline CDR1 reads SGHRS; CDR2 reads YFSETQ. V gave up 0 bases and J gave up 6 bases, with 10 bases separating them. The CDR3 runs to 14 residues. CDR3 coding DNA: TGCGCCAGCAGCTTGGACGGGATGAGTCAGCCCCAGCATTTT. This codes for CASSLDGMSQPQHF.

The CDR3 DNA is TGTGCCAGCAGCCCCCCTAGCGGGAGGGCACACGAGCAGTACTTC. It translates to CASSPPSGRAHEQYF. This sequence joins TRBV3-1 and TRBJ2-7; 12 nucleotides agree with TRBD2. The CDR3 contains 15 residues. Germline values: CDR1 LGHDT, CDR2 YNNKEL (reference sequence). J gave up 5 bases and V 4 bases, and 6 bases lay outside the gene matches.

This clonotype was recorded a few times. The J gene is TRBJ2-3, the V gene TRBV6-5; D is perhaps TRBD2 (6 bases). V was clipped by 6 bases and J by 1 base, with 14 bases between them. CDR3 length: 15 residues. Per the germline V gene, CDR1 is MNHEY and CDR2 is SVGAGI. The chain's CDR3 is CASREGGLGTDTQYF. CDR3 DNA sequence: TGTGCCAGCAGAGAAGGAGGGCTAGGCACAGATACGCAGTATTTT.